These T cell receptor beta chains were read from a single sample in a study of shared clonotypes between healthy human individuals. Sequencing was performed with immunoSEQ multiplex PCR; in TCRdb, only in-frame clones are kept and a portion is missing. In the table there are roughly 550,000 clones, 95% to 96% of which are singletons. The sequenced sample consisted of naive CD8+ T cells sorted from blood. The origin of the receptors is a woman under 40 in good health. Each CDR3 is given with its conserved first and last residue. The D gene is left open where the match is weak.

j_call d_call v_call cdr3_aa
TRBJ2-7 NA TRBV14 CASSPGTYEQYF
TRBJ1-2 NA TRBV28 CASSLVATDYGYTF
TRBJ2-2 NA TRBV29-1 CSVEDTERANTGELFF
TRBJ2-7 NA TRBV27 CASSYSPSSYEQYF
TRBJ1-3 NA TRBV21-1 CASSDRQGPSSGNTIYF
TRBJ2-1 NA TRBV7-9 CASSAPGPPGEFF
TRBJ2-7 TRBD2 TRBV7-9 CASSLVLAGPLYEQYF
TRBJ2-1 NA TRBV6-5 CASSYTRALYNEQFF
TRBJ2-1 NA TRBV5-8 CASSGWTYTTPEQFF
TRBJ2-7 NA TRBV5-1 CASSGGYEQYF
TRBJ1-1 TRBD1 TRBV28 CASSLSQGAGITEAFF
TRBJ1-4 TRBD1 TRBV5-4 CASSLVGTGEEKLFF
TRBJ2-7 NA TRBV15 CATSSAGYYEQYF
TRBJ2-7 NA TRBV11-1 CASSLNGVYEQYF
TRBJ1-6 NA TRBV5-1 CASSEDASSYNSPLHF
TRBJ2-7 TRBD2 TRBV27 CASRTSGSFSYEQYF
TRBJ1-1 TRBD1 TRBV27 CASRTGVGNTEAFF
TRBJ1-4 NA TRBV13 CASSSRDQGPNEKLFF
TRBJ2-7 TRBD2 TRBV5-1 CASSVGTTYEQYF
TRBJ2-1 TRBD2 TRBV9 CASSASGGYNEQFF
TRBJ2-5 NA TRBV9 CASSGIVPETQYF
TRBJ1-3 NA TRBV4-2 CASSQELGDTRSSGNTIYF
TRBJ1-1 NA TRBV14 CASSQDTGYEAFF
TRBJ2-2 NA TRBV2 CASWDGRHGELFF
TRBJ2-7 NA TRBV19 CASSSKAGVDSYEQYF
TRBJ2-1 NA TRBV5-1 CASSLSNPSNEQFF
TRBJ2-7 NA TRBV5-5 CASSFWLGPYEQYF
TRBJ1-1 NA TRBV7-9 CASSLGASTEAFF
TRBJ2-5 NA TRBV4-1 CASSQVPTETQYF
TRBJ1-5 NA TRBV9 CASSSSWGGSNQPQHF
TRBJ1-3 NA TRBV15 CATTMDLTSGNTIYF
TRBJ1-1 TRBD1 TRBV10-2 CASSDDRAEAFF
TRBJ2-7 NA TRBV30 CALGPVNSYEQYF
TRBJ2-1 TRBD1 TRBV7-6 CASSSTGAYNEQFF
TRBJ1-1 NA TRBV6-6 CASRTLVEGNTEAFF
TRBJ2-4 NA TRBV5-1 CASSLARGAAKNIQYF
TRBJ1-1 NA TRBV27 CASSLSMDTSLMNTEAFF
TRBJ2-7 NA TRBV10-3 CAISESIGLYEQYF
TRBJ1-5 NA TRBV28 CASRQSYSNQPQHF
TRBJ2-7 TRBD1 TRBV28 CASSLSTGEEQYF